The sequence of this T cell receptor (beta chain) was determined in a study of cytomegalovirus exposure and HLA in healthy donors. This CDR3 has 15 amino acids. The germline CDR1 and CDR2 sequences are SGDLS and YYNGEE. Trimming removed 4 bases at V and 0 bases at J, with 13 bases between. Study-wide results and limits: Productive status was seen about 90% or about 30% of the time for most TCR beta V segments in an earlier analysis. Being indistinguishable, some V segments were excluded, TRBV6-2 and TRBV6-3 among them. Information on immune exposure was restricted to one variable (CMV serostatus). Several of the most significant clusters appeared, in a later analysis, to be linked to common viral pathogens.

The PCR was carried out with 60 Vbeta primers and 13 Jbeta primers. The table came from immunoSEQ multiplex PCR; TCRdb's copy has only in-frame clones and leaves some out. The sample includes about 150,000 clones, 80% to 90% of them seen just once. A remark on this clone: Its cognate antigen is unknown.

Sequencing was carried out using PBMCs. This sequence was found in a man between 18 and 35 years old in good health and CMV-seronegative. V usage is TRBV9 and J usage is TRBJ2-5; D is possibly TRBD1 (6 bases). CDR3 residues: CASSSGTRHQETQYF. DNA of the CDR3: TGTGCCAGCAGCTCCGGGACACGGCACCAAGAGACCCAGTACTTC.